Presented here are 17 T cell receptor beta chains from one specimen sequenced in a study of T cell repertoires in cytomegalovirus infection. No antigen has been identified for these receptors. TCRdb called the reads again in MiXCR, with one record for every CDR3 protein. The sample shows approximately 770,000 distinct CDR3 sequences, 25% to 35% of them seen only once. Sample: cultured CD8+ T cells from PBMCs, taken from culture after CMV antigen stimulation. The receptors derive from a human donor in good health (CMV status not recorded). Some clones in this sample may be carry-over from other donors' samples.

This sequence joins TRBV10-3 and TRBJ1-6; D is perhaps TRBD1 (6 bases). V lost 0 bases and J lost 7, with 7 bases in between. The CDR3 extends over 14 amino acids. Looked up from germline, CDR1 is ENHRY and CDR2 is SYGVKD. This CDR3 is CAISESTGNSPLHF. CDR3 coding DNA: TGTGCCATCAGTGAGTCAACAGGGAATTCACCCCTCCACTTT.

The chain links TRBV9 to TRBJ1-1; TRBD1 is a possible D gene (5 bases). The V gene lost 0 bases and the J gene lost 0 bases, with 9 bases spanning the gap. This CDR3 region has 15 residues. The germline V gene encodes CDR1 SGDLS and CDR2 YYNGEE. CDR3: CASSVDGAMNTEAFF. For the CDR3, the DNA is TGTGCCAGCAGCGTAGACGGGGCCATGAACACTGAAGCTTTCTTT.

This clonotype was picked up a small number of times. The CDR3 DNA reads TGTGCCAGCAGCTTAGGGTCTTCCCCTGGCTACACCTTC. It encodes CASSLGSSPGYTF. The gene calls are TRBV7-9 and TRBJ1-2, with D unclear. Between the trimmed V and J ends, which lost 1 base and 7 bases, there was a span of 10 bases. The germline V gene encodes CDR1 SEHNR and CDR2 FQNEAQ (reference sequence). The CDR3 length is 13 residues.

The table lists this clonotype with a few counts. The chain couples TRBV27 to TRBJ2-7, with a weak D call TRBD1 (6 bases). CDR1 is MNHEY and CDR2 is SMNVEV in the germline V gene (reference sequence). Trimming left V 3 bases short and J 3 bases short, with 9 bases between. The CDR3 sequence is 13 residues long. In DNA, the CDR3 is TGTGCCAGCAGTTTGTCACAGGGCTACGAGCAGTACGTC. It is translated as CASSLSQGYEQYV.

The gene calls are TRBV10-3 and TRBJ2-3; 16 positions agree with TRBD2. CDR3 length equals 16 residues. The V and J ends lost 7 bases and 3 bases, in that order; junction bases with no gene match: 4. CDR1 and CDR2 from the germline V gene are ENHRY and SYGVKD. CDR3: CAITGTSGGATDTQYF. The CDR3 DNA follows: TGTGCCATCACTGGGACTAGCGGGGGGGCTACAGATACGCAGTATTTT.

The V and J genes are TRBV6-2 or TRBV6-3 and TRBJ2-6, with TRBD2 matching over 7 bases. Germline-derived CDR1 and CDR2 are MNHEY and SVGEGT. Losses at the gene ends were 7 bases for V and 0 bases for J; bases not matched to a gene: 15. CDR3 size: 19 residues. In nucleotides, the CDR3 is TGTGCCAGCACCCACTTTGGGCGGGGGTCCCGCTCTGGGGCCAACGTCCTGACTTTC. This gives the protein CASTHFGRGSRSGANVLTF.

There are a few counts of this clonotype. The CDR3 sequence is CASSQDMAGNEQFF. The CDR3 region has the DNA TGCGCCAGCAGCCAAGATATGGCGGGGAATGAGCAGTTCTTC. V usage is TRBV4-1 and J usage is TRBJ2-1; tentatively, D is TRBD2 (6 bases). CDR1 is MGHRA and CDR2 is YSYEKL in the germline V gene. V shed 0 bases and J shed 7 bases, with 10 bases lying between them. This CDR3 has 14 amino acids.

The CDR3 sequence: CASSYLTGGAYNEQFF. Here the CDR3 DNA reads TGTGCCAGCAGTTACCTGACAGGGGGCGCCTACAATGAGCAGTTCTTC. The chain is built from TRBV6-2 or TRBV6-3 and TRBJ2-1; 10 positions match TRBD1. The trim removed 2 bases at V and 2 bases at J, leaving 3 bases unmatched. Germline CDR1 and CDR2: MNHEY and SVGEGT. This CDR3 has 16 amino acids.

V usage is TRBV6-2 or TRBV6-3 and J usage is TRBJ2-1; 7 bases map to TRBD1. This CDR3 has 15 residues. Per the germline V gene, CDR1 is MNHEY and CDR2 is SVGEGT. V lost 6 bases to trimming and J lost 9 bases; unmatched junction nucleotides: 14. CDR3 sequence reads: CASSPDRAFRVEQFF. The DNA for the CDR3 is TGTGCCAGCAGCCCCGACAGGGCATTTCGGGTTGAGCAGTTCTTC.

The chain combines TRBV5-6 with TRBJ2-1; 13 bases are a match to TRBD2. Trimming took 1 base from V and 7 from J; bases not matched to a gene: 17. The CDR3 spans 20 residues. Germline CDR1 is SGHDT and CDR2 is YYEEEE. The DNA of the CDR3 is TGTGCCAGCAGCTTGTGGTCATTCGGACTAGCGGGGGCCAAAGGAAATGAGCAGTTCTTC. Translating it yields CASSLWSFGLAGAKGNEQFF.

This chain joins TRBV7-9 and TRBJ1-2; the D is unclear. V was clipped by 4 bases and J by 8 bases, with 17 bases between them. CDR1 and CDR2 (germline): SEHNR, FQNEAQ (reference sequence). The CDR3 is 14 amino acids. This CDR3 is CASSSASVLVGYTF. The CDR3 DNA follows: TGTGCCAGCAGCTCCGCCTCAGTCTTGGTCGGCTACACCTTC.

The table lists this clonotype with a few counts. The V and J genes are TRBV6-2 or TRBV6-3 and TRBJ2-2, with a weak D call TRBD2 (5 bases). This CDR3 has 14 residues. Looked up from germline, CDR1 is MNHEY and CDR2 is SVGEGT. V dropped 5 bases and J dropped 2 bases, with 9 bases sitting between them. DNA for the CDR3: TGTGCCAGCAGTCAGGAGGTTAACACCGGGGAGCTGTTTTTT. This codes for CASSQEVNTGELFF.

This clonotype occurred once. The CDR3 nucleotides are TGCAGTGCTAGACCGACGACAGCAGCCCGGCTGAACACTGAAGCTTTCTTT. It translates to CSARPTTAARLNTEAFF. The J gene is TRBJ1-1, the V gene TRBV20-1; D may be TRBD1 (5 bases). The CDR3 has 17 residues. CDR1 is DFQATT and CDR2 is SNEGSKA in the germline V gene (reference sequence). V dropped 2 bases and J dropped 0 bases, with 19 bases sitting between them.

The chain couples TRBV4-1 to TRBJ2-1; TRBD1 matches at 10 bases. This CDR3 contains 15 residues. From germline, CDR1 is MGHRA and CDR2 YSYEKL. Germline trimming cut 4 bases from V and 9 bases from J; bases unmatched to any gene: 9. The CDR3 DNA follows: TGCGCCAGCAGCCCCCGGGACAGGGGTATCGGTGAGCAGTTCTTC. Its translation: CASSPRDRGIGEQFF.

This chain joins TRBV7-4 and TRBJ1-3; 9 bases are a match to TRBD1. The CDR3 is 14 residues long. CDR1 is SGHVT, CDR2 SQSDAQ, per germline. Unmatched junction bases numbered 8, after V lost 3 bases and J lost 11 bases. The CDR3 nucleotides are TGTGCCAGCAGCTTGGGACAGGGCCAAGGGGCCATATATTTT. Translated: CASSLGQGQGAIYF. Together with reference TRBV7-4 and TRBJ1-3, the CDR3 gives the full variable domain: GAGVSQSPRYKVAKRGRDVALRCDSISGHVTLYWYRQTLGQGSEVLTYSQSDAQRDKSGRPSGRFSAERPERSVSTLKIQRTEQGDSAVYLCASSLGQGQGAIYFGEGSWLTVV.

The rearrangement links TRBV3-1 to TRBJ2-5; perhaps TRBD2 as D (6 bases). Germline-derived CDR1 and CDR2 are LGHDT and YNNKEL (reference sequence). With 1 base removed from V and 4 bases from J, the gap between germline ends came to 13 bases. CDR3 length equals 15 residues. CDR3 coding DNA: TGTGCCAGCAGCCAAGTCGGGAGTCAGCGAGAGACCCAGTACTTC. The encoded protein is CASSQVGSQRETQYF.

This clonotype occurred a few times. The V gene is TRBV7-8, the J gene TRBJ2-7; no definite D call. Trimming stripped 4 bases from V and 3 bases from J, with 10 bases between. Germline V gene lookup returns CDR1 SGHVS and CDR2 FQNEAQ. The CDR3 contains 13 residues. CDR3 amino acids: CASSSPDHYEQYF. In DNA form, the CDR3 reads TGTGCCAGCAGCTCCCCGGACCACTACGAGCAGTACTTC.